This section outlines one T cell receptor beta chain sequence together with its context. A second PCR, run for about 7 to 11 cycles, used a sample-barcoded 5' primer plus a J-beta primer mix. TCRdb passed the 5' RACE reads through MiXCR, listing each CDR3 protein once. The table lists around 1,900,000 distinct CDR3 sequences, about two fifths of them singletons. These data come from a study of blood T cells in healthy people across ages. Total RNA, at least 5.5 micrograms per sample, came from PBMCs. The CDR3 length is 17 residues. Germline assignment: CDR1 LGHNT and CDR2 FRNRAP. J lost 0 bases, V lost 8 bases, and 8 bases had no gene match.

This sequence originates from a human donor in good health. The V and J genes are TRBV12-5 and TRBJ2-1, with 12 bases identical to TRBD2. Sequencing used blood. The CDR3 DNA reads TGTGCTAGTCAAACTAGCGGGGGGCTGAGCTCCTACAATGAGCAGTTCTTC. Translated: CASQTSGGLSSYNEQFF. The full variable domain, in which reference TRBV12-5 and TRBJ2-1 provide the parts outside the CDR3, is DARVTQTPRHKVTEMGQEVTMRCQPILGHNTVFWYRQTMMQGLELLAYFRNRAPLDDSGMPKDRFSAEMPDATLATLKIQPSEPRDSAVYFCASQTSGGLSSYNEQFFGPGTRLTVL.